This T cell receptor beta chain derives from a study of a mutant IDH1 vaccine in newly diagnosed glioma. The overall study: Commencement of vaccination occurred 4-6 weeks following radiotherapy alone, or concurrently with temozolomide cycles. Treated patients had a mean age of approximately 40 years and a roughly 60% male, approximately 38% female split. Patients previously underwent radiotherapy, temozolomide, or both, and most underwent both.

On this clone: Its antigen is still unknown.

The CDR3 has 16 residues. V lost 3 bases and J lost 3, with 16 bases in between. CDR1 LGHNA and CDR2 YSLEER come from the germline V gene. Time point denoted: week 23, last vaccination. The vaccine gave 300 ug of a 20-mer mutant IDH1 peptide subcutaneously per dose. Study-level results: Researchers report vaccine-induced immune responses in roughly 93% of patients.

Using immunoSEQ multiplex PCR, the repertoire was profiled, and TCRdb retains in-frame clones only, with some absent. The data show tens of thousands of clones, around 78% seen once. Source: PBMCs, taken from a glioma patient whose treatment included an IDH1 peptide vaccine. The V and J genes are TRBV4-3 and TRBJ2-3; D possibly matches TRBD1 or TRBD2 (6 bases each). The origin of this receptor is a woman aged 40 to 50 with glioma. Some clones in this sample may be carry-over from other donors' samples. The CDR3 spells CASSHTYGGGTDTQYF. The CDR3 nucleotides read TGCGCCAGCAGCCACACGTACGGGGGCGGAACAGATACGCAGTATTTT.